The T cell receptor (beta chain) described here comes from a study of CDR3 diversity in severe acne. TCRdb reprocessed the PCR reads via MiXCR and lists one record per CDR3 protein. This sample carries some 90,000 distinct CDR3 sequences, under 55% of them seen once, and the ten largest clones take 11%. This clonotype has just a few counts. The material sequenced was blood. This clonotype was obtained from a male donor with severe acne vulgaris.

In DNA, the CDR3 is TGTGCCAGCAACTTTCAAACTCATGACTGGCACGAGCAGTACTTC. It is translated as CASNFQTHDWHEQYF. The chain links TRBV7-3 to TRBJ2-7, with no clear D. Germline CDR1 and CDR2: SGHTA and FQGTGA. The CDR3 contains 15 residues. The V gene lost 7 bases and the J gene lost 5 bases, with 21 bases spanning the gap.